This T cell receptor beta chain is drawn from a study of T cell repertoires in cytomegalovirus infection. The germline V and J ends were trimmed by 3 bases and 8 bases, with 11 bases remaining between them. The CDR3 extends over 13 amino acids. Germline V lookup: CDR1 SGHTA, CDR2 FQGNSA. TCRdb fed the reads into MiXCR, producing one record per CDR3 protein. The sample includes around 900,000 distinct CDR3 sequences, roughly 30% seen only once; the top ten take roughly an eighth. Regarding this clonotype: Its specificity is unknown.

The genes are TRBV7-2 and TRBJ2-1; D ambiguous. This receptor was obtained from a human donor in good health (CMV status not recorded). Some clones in this sample may be carry-over from other donors' samples. Specimen: cultured CD8+ T cells from PBMCs, collected from culture after CMV antigen stimulation. The CDR3 region is CASSLALLYEQFF. In DNA form, the CDR3 reads TGTGCCAGCAGCTTGGCTCTCCTGTATGAGCAGTTCTTC.